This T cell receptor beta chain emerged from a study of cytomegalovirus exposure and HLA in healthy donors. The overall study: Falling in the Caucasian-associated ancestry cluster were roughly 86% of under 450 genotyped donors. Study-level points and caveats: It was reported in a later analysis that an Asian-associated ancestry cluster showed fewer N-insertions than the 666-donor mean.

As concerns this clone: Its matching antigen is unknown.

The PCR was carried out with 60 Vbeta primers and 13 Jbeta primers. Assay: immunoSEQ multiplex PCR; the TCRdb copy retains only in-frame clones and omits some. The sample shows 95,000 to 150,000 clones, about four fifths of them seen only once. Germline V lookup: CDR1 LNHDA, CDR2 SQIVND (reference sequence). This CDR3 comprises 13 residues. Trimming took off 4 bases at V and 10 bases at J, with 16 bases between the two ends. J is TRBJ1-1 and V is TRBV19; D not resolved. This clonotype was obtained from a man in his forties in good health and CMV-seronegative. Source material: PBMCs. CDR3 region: CASSTSSQTRAFF. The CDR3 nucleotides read TGTGCCAGTAGTACGTCGAGTCAAACGAGAGCTTTCTTT.